The clone carrying this T cell receptor (beta chain) has just a few counts. Antigen: not known. Sequencing templates came from extracted RNA that was reverse transcribed into cDNA. The data were produced by immunoSEQ multiplex PCR, yet TCRdb's version contains in-frame clones alone and is incomplete. Seen here are under 250,000 clones, roughly three fifths observed once, and the top ten hold nearly 5%. This sample is part of a study of CD8+ T cells in alopecia areata. The authors sorted CD4+ and CD8+ T cells from PBMCs. The CDR3 contains 14 residues. The V gene lost 5 bases and the J gene lost 2 bases, with 10 bases spanning the gap. CDR1 and CDR2 from the germline V gene are SGHTA and FQGNSA. Findings and caveats of the study: An increase in clonality over normal scalp was evident in lesional scalp, especially alopecia totalis/universalis. Against the mouse data, patients shared TCRs less clearly, possibly for HLA reasons.

Sequencing was performed on CD8+ T cells sorted from blood. The TCR originated in a human donor in good health. This chain links TRBV7-2 with TRBJ2-1, with D perhaps TRBD2 (5 bases). This CDR3 reads CASSALGAYNEQFF. CDR3 bases: TGTGCCAGCAGCGCCCTCGGGGCCTACAATGAGCAGTTCTTC.